This T cell receptor beta chain was found in a study of blood T cell repertoires in COVID-19. Across the whole study: Donors in the United States, Italy and Spain gave samples during acute or convalescent COVID-19. PBMCs, B-cell-depleted T cells, or T cells were the source of the cDNA or gDNA that made up the material.

This clone occurred a few times. As processed by the authors: Nucleated cell number was recorded as an estimate derived from reference gene primer amplification. Using immunoSEQ multiplex PCR, the repertoire was profiled, and TCRdb retains in-frame clones only, with some absent. Clone size and V and J calls were adopted from that table, with D and trimming inferred from the DNA. The data contain 200,000 to 250,000 clones, 82% of them singletons. This CDR3 contains 17 residues. Germline values: CDR1 KGHDR, CDR2 SFDVKD. V shed 3 bases and J 6 bases; nucleotides not matched to a gene: 15. Sequences were obtained from peripheral blood. This rearrangement joins TRBV24-1 to TRBJ2-7; 8 positions agree with TRBD1. The TCR comes from a woman between 40 and 50 years old with acute or convalescent COVID-19. The CDR3 here is CATSDPVPGTGEPEQYF. CDR3 in DNA: TGTGCCACCAGTGATCCTGTCCCGGGGACAGGCGAGCCCGAGCAGTACTTC.